This T cell receptor beta chain was profiled in a study of blood T cell repertoires in COVID-19. Germline CDR1 LNHNV, CDR2 YYDKDF (reference sequence). The ends lost 2 bases at V and 4 bases at J; junction bases unmatched: 24. The CDR3 totals 22 residues. Generated by immunoSEQ multiplex PCR, the TCRdb table keeps only in-frame clones and is missing some. This table has approximately 190,000 clones, roughly 80% appearing once. Sequencing was performed on peripheral blood. This chain links TRBV15 with TRBJ2-1, with TRBD1 matching 9 bases. The sequence was obtained from a woman in her fifties or sixties with COVID-19, enrolled during active disease. The CDR3 sequence is CATSRFGGQGSRVRAAYNEQFF. As DNA, the CDR3 is TGTGCCACCAGCAGATTTGGGGGACAGGGATCGAGAGTCCGCGCAGCATACAATGAGCAGTTCTTC.